These 4 T cell receptor beta chains were all obtained from the same sample, sequenced in a study of shared clonotypes between healthy human individuals. Profiled with immunoSEQ multiplex PCR; TCRdb holds only in-frame clones, not every one. The sample lists 520,000 or so clones; 79% were seen once. The sequenced material came from PBMCs. These receptors came from a woman in her thirties or forties in good health. Some clones in this sample may be carry-over from other donors' samples.

V usage is TRBV7-9 and J usage is TRBJ2-2, with no clear D. Trimming took 3 bases from V and 7 from J, leaving 3 bases between them. The CDR3 consists of 11 residues. Germline CDR1 and CDR2: SEHNR and FQNEAQ (reference sequence). CDR3 nucleotides: TGTGCCAGCAGCTTCCACGGGGAGCTGTTTTTT. Protein product: CASSFHGELFF. Based on the CDR3 plus reference TRBV7-9 and TRBJ2-2, the full variable domain is DTGVSQNPRHKITKRGQNVTFRCDPISEHNRLYWYRQTLGQGPEFLTYFQNEAQLEKSRLLSDRFSAERPKGSFSTLEIQRTEQGDSAMYLCASSFHGELFFGEGSRLTVL.

A single count supports this clone. This sequence joins TRBV18 and TRBJ2-3, with a possible D match to TRBD2 (5 bases). Trimming pared 0 bases from V and 0 bases from J, leaving 10 bases between. CDR1 is KGHSH, CDR2 LQKENI, per germline. The CDR3 is made up of 16 amino acids. This CDR3 reads CASSPPGTRSTDTQYF. CDR3 bases: TGTGCCAGCTCACCACCAGGAACTAGGAGCACAGATACGCAGTATTTT.

Points on this clone: Other DNA sequences in this specimen translate into the identical CDR3. This chain connects TRBV27 to TRBJ2-7, with 10 bases that match TRBD1. The CDR3 runs to 13 residues. The junction had 3 bases not matched to a gene; V was cut back by 6 bases and J by 4 bases. Germline V gives CDR1 MNHEY, CDR2 SMNVEV (reference sequence). The CDR3 DNA follows: TGTGCCAGCAGGAGGACAGGGGGGTACGAGCAGTACTTC. Its translation: CASRRTGGYEQYF.

This clone was seen once. The V call is TRBV4-3, the J call TRBJ2-7, with D perhaps TRBD1 (7 bases). Trimming removed 0 bases at V and 4 bases at J, with 19 bases between. Germline V gene sequence: CDR1 LGHNA, CDR2 YSLEER. CDR3 length: 17 amino acids. CDR3 nucleotides: TGCGCCAGCAGCCAAGATTTTGGTCCAGGGGGGAATTACGAGCAGTACTTC. Amino acid sequence: CASSQDFGPGGNYEQYF.